This TCR beta chain was profiled in a study of T cells after yellow fever vaccination. CDR3 length equals 14 residues. Germline V gene data show CDR1 as SGHDT and CDR2 as YYEEEE. Trimming stripped 2 bases from V and 5 bases from J, with 13 bases between. Many counts were recorded for this clonotype. TCRdb used MiXCR to reprocess the 5' RACE reads, holding one entry per CDR3 protein. The sample consists of tens of thousands of distinct CDR3 sequences, around 5% of them appearing once. The V and J genes are TRBV5-6 and TRBJ2-5; D is possibly TRBD2 (6 bases). Sequenced material: CD4+ T cells sorted from PBMCs, taken less than 16 days after the first yellow fever vaccination. The sequence was collected from a young man who received the YFV17D yellow fever vaccine. Here the CDR3 DNA reads TGTGCCAGCAGCTTCGCGGGGTCGCGCGAGACCCAGTACTTC. Translating it yields CASSFAGSRETQYF.